Below, 24 T cell receptor beta chains from the same sample are listed, as sequenced in a study of blood T cell repertoires in COVID-19. Some clones are missing from TCRdb's copy, which holds only in-frame ones; the method was immunoSEQ multiplex PCR. Of approximately 130,000 clones in the sample, 85% to 90% were seen once. The source material was peripheral blood. Receptors were obtained from a man aged 50 to 59 with acute or convalescent COVID-19.

CDR3 region: CASSFSGVSLDTEAFF. The DNA of the CDR3 is TGTGCCAGCAGCTTCTCGGGGGTCTCTTTGGACACTGAAGCTTTCTTT. The chain recombines TRBV7-9 with TRBJ1-1; TRBD1 might be the D (5 bases). Trimming shortened V by 3 bases and J by 3 bases, and 17 bases separated the two germline ends. Looked up from germline, CDR1 is SEHNR and CDR2 is FQNEAQ (reference sequence). This CDR3 is 16 amino acids long. The variable domain in full, with the rest retrieved from reference TRBV7-9 and TRBJ1-1, is DTGVSQNPRHKITKRGQNVTFRCDPISEHNRLYWYRQTLGQGPEFLTYFQNEAQLEKSRLLSDRFSAERPKGSFSTLEIQRTEQGDSAMYLCASSFSGVSLDTEAFFGQGTRLTVV.

This clone has only a few counts. The rearrangement uses TRBV5-1 and TRBJ1-1; 10 positions agree with TRBD1. Trimming cost V 4 bases and J 0 bases; bases outside gene matches: 6. CDR3 length: 16 residues. Germline CDR1 and CDR2: SGHRS and YFSETQ. The CDR3 region has the DNA TGCGCCAGCAGCCCGACAGGGGGCAACGTGAACACTGAAGCTTTCTTT. Protein: CASSPTGGNVNTEAFF.

The chain recombines TRBV14 with TRBJ1-3; perhaps TRBD1 as D (5 bases). The CDR3 spans 15 residues. The germline V gene encodes CDR1 SGHDN and CDR2 FVKESK. V was pared by 4 bases and J by 5 bases, with 15 bases between. As DNA, the CDR3 is TGTGCCAGCAGCCCCTTGGACAAACGCCGAAACACCATATATTTT. Amino acid sequence: CASSPLDKRRNTIYF.

The V and J genes are TRBV7-6 and TRBJ2-5; maybe TRBD2 (5 bases). The CDR3 is 17 residues long. V dropped 5 bases and J dropped 5 bases, with 24 bases sitting between them. From germline, CDR1 is SGHVS and CDR2 FNYEAQ. This CDR3 reads CASSRRLIQDLGETQYF. CDR3 nucleotides: TGTGCCAGCAGCCGTCGACTAATCCAGGACCTGGGGGAGACCCAGTACTTC.

This clone came up once. The CDR3 spells CASSSGTSFYEQYF. CDR3 nucleotide sequence: TGTGCCAGCAGCTCCGGGACTAGCTTTTACGAGCAGTACTTC. This chain uses TRBV27 with TRBJ2-7, with 9 bases that match TRBD2. The germline CDR1 and CDR2 sequences are MNHEY and SMNVEV (reference sequence). V dropped 6 bases and J dropped 4; count of bases not matched to a gene: 7. The CDR3 is made up of 14 amino acids.

On this clone itself: Its ends do not fully match the called genes, so a read error is possible. J is TRBJ1-2 and V is TRBV11-3, with 10 bases matching TRBD1. In germline, CDR1 is SGHNT, CDR2 YENEEA. This CDR3 is built from 12 residues. The CDR3, as DNA: TGTGCCAGCAGCTTAGCCGGGACAGGGGAAGCCTTC. This gives the protein CASSLAGTGEAF.

The chain links TRBV2 to TRBJ1-6; 9 nucleotides match TRBD1. CDR1 is SNHLY and CDR2 is FYNNEI in the germline V gene. The CDR3 covers 19 residues. Losses at the gene ends were 5 bases for V and 0 bases for J; bases not matched to a gene: 11. CDR3 residues: CASSQTGGASSSYNSPLHF. CDR3 sequence (DNA): TGTGCCAGCAGTCAGACAGGGGGGGCGTCGAGCTCCTATAATTCACCCCTCCACTTT.

The chain has TRBV7-2 and TRBJ2-1; 8 positions agree with TRBD2. With V trimmed by 2 bases and J by 12 bases, 3 bases remained unmatched. This CDR3 spans 12 amino acids. Germline V gives CDR1 SGHTA, CDR2 FQGNSA. The CDR3 DNA follows: TGTGCCAGCAGCTTAAGCGGGAGCGGGCAGTTCTTC. Translated: CASSLSGSGQFF. Full variable domain (remainder filled in from reference TRBV7-2 and TRBJ2-1): GAGVSQSPSNKVTEKGKDVELRCDPISGHTALYWYRQSLGQGLEFLIYFQGNSAPDKSGLPSDRFSAERTGGSVSTLTIQRTQQEDSAVYLCASSLSGSGQFFGPGTRLTVL.

The chain carries TRBV6-5 and TRBJ2-7; 7 bases fit TRBD2. The J segment lost 6 bases and the V segment lost 4 bases, leaving 6 bases of the junction unmatched. CDR1 is MNHEY, CDR2 SVGAGI, per germline. The CDR3 length is 13 residues. The CDR3 bases are TGTGCCAGCAGTTTGAGCGGGAACCCCGAGCAGTACTTC. Its protein product is CASSLSGNPEQYF.

V is TRBV19 and J is TRBJ2-2, with D possibly matching TRBD1 (6 bases). CDR1 and CDR2 from the germline V gene are LNHDA and SQIVND (reference sequence). V dropped 5 bases and J dropped 7 bases, with 11 bases sitting between them. This CDR3 comprises 13 residues. CDR3 sequence: CASSGTRDGELFF. DNA of the CDR3: TGTGCCAGTAGTGGGACAAGGGACGGGGAGCTGTTTTTT.

V is TRBV12-3 or TRBV12-4 and J is TRBJ2-7, with 8 bases identical to TRBD2. CDR3 length: 12 amino acids. V trimming: 5 bases; J trimming: 4 bases; junction bases outside the gene matches: 1. CDR3 sequence reads: CASSPGGYEQYF. The CDR3 DNA sequence: TGTGCCAGCAGTCCGGGGGGGTACGAGCAGTACTTC.

The chain is built from TRBV4-1 and TRBJ2-1; 8 nucleotides align to TRBD2. This CDR3 spans 19 amino acids. CDR1 and CDR2 (germline): MGHRA, YSYEKL. Germline trimming cut 1 base from V and 10 bases from J; bases unmatched to any gene: 21. The CDR3 coding sequence is TGCGCCAGCAGCCAAGCTTCACTAGCGGCAGTCATCGTCTCGGAGGAGCAGTTCTTC. This sequence encodes CASSQASLAAVIVSEEQFF.

The chain employs TRBV19 and TRBJ2-1, with 10 bases that match TRBD1. Germline CDR1 and CDR2: LNHDA and SQIVND (reference sequence). This CDR3 comprises 13 residues. J was trimmed by 7 bases and V by 6 bases; bases with no gene match: 3. CDR3 amino acids: CASRTGGMNEQFF. The CDR3 DNA reads TGTGCCAGTAGGACAGGGGGCATGAATGAGCAGTTCTTC.

Only one count was recorded for this clone. For the CDR3, the DNA is TGCGCCAGCAGCTTGGTGACAGGGACGGCCGGGGAGCTGTTTTTT. This translates into CASSLVTGTAGELFF. This chain links TRBV5-1 with TRBJ2-2, with 7 nucleotides matching TRBD1. The V and J ends lost 0 bases and 6 bases, in that order; junction bases with no gene match: 5. The CDR3 totals 15 residues. Germline assignment: CDR1 SGHRS and CDR2 YFSETQ.

The CDR3 loop reads CASSLARSGGNPYEQYF. CDR3 coding DNA: TGTGCCAGCAGCTTAGCGCGGAGCGGAGGAAACCCCTACGAGCAGTACTTC. V is TRBV7-8 and J is TRBJ2-7, with D possibly being TRBD2 (5 bases). V was shortened by 0 bases and J by 2 bases, with 17 bases between the two germline ends. This CDR3 contains 17 residues. Per germline, CDR1 SGHVS and CDR2 FQNEAQ.

Only one count was recorded for this clone. This chain links TRBV30 with TRBJ2-7, with D possibly TRBD1 on 6 matching bases. The CDR3 loop spans 14 amino acids. V lost 2 bases, J lost 7 bases, and 18 bases lay in between. Looked up from germline, CDR1 is GTSNPN and CDR2 is SVGIG (reference sequence). The CDR3 here is CAWSMTGGIGEQYF. In DNA, the CDR3 is TGTGCCTGGAGTATGACAGGAGGAATTGGGGAGCAGTACTTC.

This chain connects TRBV9 to TRBJ2-1; D may be TRBD2 (6 bases). CDR1 and CDR2 from the germline V gene are SGDLS and YYNGEE. This CDR3 region has 17 residues. V lost 0 bases to trimming and J lost 8 bases, with 21 bases between them. CDR3 protein: CASSVELAGWDRDEQFF. DNA of the CDR3: TGTGCCAGCAGCGTAGAGTTGGCGGGATGGGATCGGGATGAGCAGTTCTTC.

This chain links TRBV5-5 with TRBJ2-6, with 9 positions matching TRBD1. Germline V gene lookup returns CDR1 SGHKS and CDR2 YYEKEE (reference sequence). This CDR3 spans 16 amino acids. The V segment lost 3 bases and the J segment 3 bases; nucleotides outside the gene matches: 4. For the CDR3, the DNA is TGTGCCAGCAGCTCACAGGGGGCGCATGGGGCCAACGTCCTGACTTTC. It yields the protein CASSSQGAHGANVLTF.

V is TRBV14 and J is TRBJ2-5; TRBD2 is a possible D gene (6 bases). With 2 bases removed from V and 0 bases from J, the gap between germline ends came to 10 bases. Germline V gene lookup returns CDR1 SGHDN and CDR2 FVKESK. The CDR3 has 15 amino acids. CDR3 nucleotides: TGTGCCAGCAGCCAACTGACTAGTTACCAAGAGACCCAGTACTTC. This codes for CASSQLTSYQETQYF.

V is TRBV5-1 and J is TRBJ2-1; 7 bases are shared with TRBD2. Germline assignment: CDR1 SGHRS and CDR2 YFSETQ. With 1 base clipped from V and 7 bases from J, the junction kept 11 bases outside the gene matches. The CDR3 spans 16 residues. CDR3 sequence reads: CASSLTLWASGNEQFF. Written as DNA, the CDR3 is TGCGCCAGCAGCTTGACCTTGTGGGCTAGCGGAAATGAGCAGTTCTTC. The full variable domain, its missing parts supplied by reference TRBV5-1 and TRBJ2-1, is KAGVTQTPRYLIKTRGQQVTLSCSPISGHRSVSWYQQTPGQGLQFLFEYFSETQRNKGNFPGRFSGRQFSNSRSEMNVSTLELGDSALYLCASSLTLWASGNEQFFGPGTRLTVL.

The rearrangement uses TRBV7-2 and TRBJ2-5; 10 bases agree with TRBD2. After removal of 2 bases from V and 2 bases from J, the junction contained 5 bases not matched to a gene. CDR1 is SGHTA, CDR2 FQGNSA, per germline. The CDR3 runs to 16 residues. The CDR3 sequence: CASSLLTSGNQETQYF. The CDR3 nucleotides read TGTGCCAGCAGCTTACTTACTAGCGGGAATCAAGAGACCCAGTACTTC.

V and J are TRBV5-4 and TRBJ2-1; TRBD2 matches at 8 bases. Germline V gene data show CDR1 as SGHNT and CDR2 as YYREEE (reference sequence). This CDR3 spans 16 amino acids. The trim removed 5 bases at V and 6 bases at J, leaving 13 bases unmatched. CDR3 in amino acids: CASSSPGTSRINEQFF. For the CDR3, the DNA is TGTGCCAGCAGTTCGCCCGGGACTAGTCGGATCAATGAGCAGTTCTTC.

This clone was found once. The CDR3 bases are TGTGCCAGCAGCCAAAACTTTGCGGATGAGCAGTTCTTC. Its translation is CASSQNFADEQFF. The chain is built from TRBV11-3 and TRBJ2-1; D gene ambiguous. The CDR3 extends over 13 amino acids. Germline V gives CDR1 SGHNT, CDR2 YENEEA. Trimming shortened V by 5 bases and J by 8 bases, and 13 bases separated the two germline ends.

This chain uses TRBV5-4 with TRBJ2-7; 9 bases line up with TRBD1. Germline V gene sequence: CDR1 SGHNT, CDR2 YYREEE (reference sequence). The CDR3 has 15 amino acids. V shed 2 bases, J shed 0 bases, and the junction held 3 bases outside the gene matches. For the CDR3, the DNA is TGTGCCAGCAGCTTACCGGGACAGGGCTCCTACGAGCAGTACTTC. Protein product: CASSLPGQGSYEQYF. The complete variable domain, with remaining parts taken from reference TRBV5-4 and TRBJ2-7, reads ETGVTQSPTHLIKTRGQQVTLRCSSQSGHNTVSWYQQALGQGPQFIFQYYREEENGRGNFPPRFSGLQFPNYSSELNVNALELDDSALYLCASSLPGQGSYEQYFGPGTRLTVT.